Given below is one T cell receptor (beta chain) in context. Its matching antigen is unknown. The CDR3 loop spans 13 amino acids. V lost 5 bases, J lost 0 bases, and 7 bases lay in between. Germline V lookup: CDR1 MNHNS, CDR2 SASEGT. The record originates from a study of T-cell memory formation after mild COVID-19. Across the whole study: Across donors, TCR clusters were largely donor specific.

5'RACE, which relied on constant-segment primers, yielded TCR alpha and TCR beta cDNA libraries carrying sample barcodes and UMIs. TCRdb reprocessed the 5' RACE reads with MiXCR, giving one entry per CDR3 protein. Here the sample spans 470,000 or so distinct CDR3 sequences, roughly 18% being singletons. Overall study results and limits: Clones that got smaller from day 15 to 85 had even CD4/CD8, while clones growing later tipped toward CD4+. Researchers report contracting CD4+ clones mostly in CM and EM, with CD8+ clones in EMRA.

The sample taken for sequencing was PBMCs or a T cell subset sorted from them (not recorded which). The TCR originated in a man aged 18 to 29 who had mild COVID-19 (a few samples of this study predate the infection). Cell type and time point are not known. V and J are TRBV6-1 and TRBJ1-1; D is possibly TRBD1 (5 bases). For the CDR3, the DNA is TGTGCCAGCAGTAACAGGCTGAACACTGAAGCTTTCTTT. It yields the protein CASSNRLNTEAFF.